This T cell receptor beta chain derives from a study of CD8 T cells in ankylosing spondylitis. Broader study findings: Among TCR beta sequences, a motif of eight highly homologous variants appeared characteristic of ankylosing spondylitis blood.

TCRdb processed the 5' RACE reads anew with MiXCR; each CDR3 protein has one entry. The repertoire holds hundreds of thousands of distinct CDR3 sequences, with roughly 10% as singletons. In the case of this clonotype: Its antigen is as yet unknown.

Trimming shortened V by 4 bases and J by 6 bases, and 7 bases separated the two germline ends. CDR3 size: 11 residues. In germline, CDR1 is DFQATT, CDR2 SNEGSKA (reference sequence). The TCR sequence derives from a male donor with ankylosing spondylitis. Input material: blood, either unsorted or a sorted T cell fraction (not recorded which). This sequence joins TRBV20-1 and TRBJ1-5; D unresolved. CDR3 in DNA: TGCAGTGCTATTAAGGGTCAGCCCCAGCATTTT. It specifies CSAIKGQPQHF.